This T cell receptor beta chain was sequenced for a study of shared clonotypes between healthy human individuals (dated by TCRdb to between 2020 and 2021). In the study overall: The cohort comprised two women and a few men aged 18 to 49 years. For each donor, three plates each were used for CD4 naive and CD4 memory, two plates were used for CD8 naive, and one plate was used for CD8 memory. Blood TCR repertoires of about 5 healthy adults were deeply sequenced to estimate repertoire size and the extent of clonotype sharing between individuals. To increase sequencing depth and limit assay-specific biases, TCR repertoire library preparation and sequencing were carried out by different laboratories using diverse techniques. Between about 0.9 and 8.9 billion PBMCs per donor were obtained by leukapheresis. The full study reports these points: Naive subsets generally had larger estimated clonotype richness than memory subsets. Clonotypes shared by all four sorted-subset donors showed higher generation probabilities than non-shared clonotypes. Pairwise subsampling indicated that sequencing depth was expected to affect the degree of clonotype sharing among donors. Approximately 5% of naive CD4, 3.5% of naive CD8, approximately 2.2% of memory CD4, and around 0.42% of memory CD8 clonotypes were shared across a handful of donors. Incomplete sequencing was indicated by rarefaction of sorted-subset datasets, despite the large sequencing depth. Sampling was limited to blood, and TCR repertoires in tissue likely differ from TCR repertoires in blood. Because the study included a small number of donors, the genetic and exposure-history diversity represented was limited.

The donors were healthy, HIV-negative adults with no recently reported acute infections or vaccinations. All donors were Caucasian adults living in Nashville, Tennessee, USA. CD4+ T cells were enriched by magnetic negative selection, after which naive cells were positively selected on CD45RA and the negative fraction was taken as the memory subset. Blood was obtained by leukapheresis, after which PBMCs were separated by Ficoll-Histopaque density gradient centrifugation and cryopreserved in liquid nitrogen vapor phase. Purity and quantity of every magnetically sorted T cell population were checked by analytical flow cytometry. Each sorted fraction had its genomic DNA isolated and then quantified by UV absorbance on a Nanodrop 2000c. The CDR1 and CDR2 encoded by the germline V gene are MDHEN and SYDVKM. Inclusive of the bounding cysteine and phenylalanine, the CDR3 is 14 residues long. This entry keeps only the CDR3 DNA: 42 bases, framed from base 1. Trimming takes 10 bases off V and 10 bases off J; junction bases not matched to a gene: 17.

Using the deep immunoSEQ assay, TCR CDR3 regions were amplified from genomic DNA by multiplex PCR. Extracted genomic DNA from each cell subset was distributed evenly across all wells of several immunoSEQ 96-well plates, and each plate was treated as a replicate. For sorted subsets, 150 to 200 ng genomic DNA, equal to 25,000 to 35,000 T cell genomes, was loaded into each replicate PCR. The purified libraries were quantified using a Qubit 3.0 fluorometer, sized with a Bioanalyzer 2100, and then quantified again using the KAPA Library Quantification kit. A separate single-read 150-cycle Illumina NextSeq 550 flow cell was used to sequence each immunoSEQ 96-well plate. The authors' analysis ran thus. The immunoSEQ output contained only junctional sequences without quality scores, so filtering could not match that applied to full-length reads. To assign V/J genes and CDR3, sequences were annotated using PyIR, a Python wrapper for IgBLAST v1.9, with IMGT germline references. Reads were removed for weak V/J assignments (E-value above 1e-6), missing CDR3, stop codons, out-of-frame junctions, or ambiguous translated residues. V3J clonotypes were defined by identical inferred V gene, J gene, and CDR3 amino acid sequence. Percentage overlap between repertoires was computed as shared unique clonotypes divided by the size of the smaller repertoire. Three approaches were used to assess repertoire richness: RTK rarefaction, the Chao1 estimator, and Recon v2.1 estimates of unobserved clonotypes. OLGA was used to compute generation probabilities for all TCRbeta clonotypes that the gDNA method yielded from a few donors. This immuneACCESS table, as held by TCRdb, lists in-frame sequences with V and J called but not all clones. Of the missing ones, under half trace to an unresolved V gene in checked studies; the others have no known cause. V, J and clone size derive from that table, while D and trimming were established from the DNA sequence. The sample has roughly 1.5 million clones on record, roughly 98% of them singletons. The leading ten clones occupy 0.4% to 0.55% of the sample.

Notes on this clone: The specificity of this receptor is unknown. Base qualities are not at hand, and no much larger clone is one base apart.

The sample comprised naive CD4+ T cells sorted from blood. The sample's cell subset or site label, decoded: CD45RA+ positively selected. The sequence joins TRBV28 to TRBJ1-1; the central 8 bases match TRBD1. The sequence was obtained from a man aged 30-40 years in good health. The CDR3 reads as follows: CATRSYPQGASAFF. The base sequence is TGTGCCACCCGATCGTATCCGCAGGGGGCCTCAGCTTTCTTT.